The rows below give T cell receptor beta chains drawn from one sample of a study of blood T cell repertoires in COVID-19. Assay: immunoSEQ multiplex PCR; the TCRdb copy retains only in-frame clones and omits some. The data hold some 210,000 clones, with about 91% observed a single time. Sample: peripheral blood. The receptors shown here come from a woman between 40 and 55 years old with acute or convalescent COVID-19. The CDR3 runs from the conserved cysteine through the conserved F or W. The D gene is left open where the match is weak. Some rows have no size entry. The others give once, few or many, or a class for an expanded clone.

V gene,J gene,clone size,D gene,CDR3 protein,CDR3 DNA
TRBV6-5,TRBJ1-3,-,-,CASTGNSGNTIYF,TGTGCCAGCACAGGAAACTCTGGAAACACCATATATTTT
TRBV5-8,TRBJ2-3,-,-,CASSTPLGQRYSTDTQYF,TGTGCCAGCAGCACGCCCTTAGGACAGCGGTATAGCACAGATACGCAGTATTTT
TRBV15,TRBJ1-6,-,-,CATSSGGGNSPLHF,TGTGCCACCAGCAGTGGGGGAGGGAATTCACCCCTCCACTTT
TRBV29-1,TRBJ2-3,-,TRBD2,CSVELPRAGNTDTQYF,TGCAGCGTTGAACTGCCCAGAGCGGGGAACACAGATACGCAGTATTTT
TRBV6-1,TRBJ2-3,once,TRBD2,CASSGGTSGITDTQYF,TGTGCCAGCAGTGGGGGGACTAGCGGAATCACAGATACGCAGTATTTT
TRBV7-9,TRBJ1-2,-,-,CASSLLQGFNGYTF,TGTGCCAGCAGCTTATTGCAGGGGTTTAATGGCTACACCTTC
TRBV2,TRBJ1-6,-,-,CASSIQIYNSPLHF,TGTGCCAGCAGTATCCAGATATATAATTCACCCCTCCACTTT
TRBV6-5,TRBJ1-3,once,-,CASTYGRVGGNTIYF,TGTGCCAGCACCTATGGGAGGGTCGGTGGAAACACCATATATTTT
TRBV5-1,TRBJ1-1,-,-,CASSFSTGTEAFF,TGCGCCAGCAGTTTTTCTACAGGGACTGAAGCTTTCTTT
TRBV10-2,TRBJ1-4,-,-,CASSERGAGNEKLFF,TGCGCCAGCAGTGAACGGGGGGCGGGTAATGAAAAACTGTTTTTT
TRBV18,TRBJ2-2,-,-,CASSKSGGTGELFF,TGTGCCAGCTCAAAGTCCGGGGGCACCGGGGAGCTGTTTTTT
TRBV27,TRBJ2-3,-,TRBD2,CASSFRLAGFTDTQYF,TGTGCCAGCAGTTTCAGACTAGCGGGGTTCACAGATACGCAGTATTTT
TRBV19,TRBJ1-1,-,-,CASSPEGTLDTEAFF,TGTGCCAGTAGTCCAGAAGGGACTTTGGACACTGAAGCTTTCTTT
TRBV7-2,TRBJ1-4,-,TRBD1,CASRTGTDNEKLFF,TGTGCCAGCAGAACCGGGACAGATAATGAAAAACTGTTTTTT
TRBV30,TRBJ1-3,-,-,CAWSVRQTLSGNTIYF,TGTGCCTGGAGTGTAAGACAGACTTTATCTGGAAACACCATATATTTT
TRBV11-2,TRBJ1-6,once,TRBD1,CASSLQGADSAPLHF,TGTGCCAGCAGCTTGCAGGGGGCCGATTCGGCACCCCTCCACTTT
TRBV12-5,TRBJ1-1,-,-,CASGLVGTTGTEAFF,TGTGCTAGTGGTTTGGTGGGGACAACAGGGACTGAAGCTTTCTTT
TRBV12-5,TRBJ2-1,-,TRBD1,CASGLYAGQAYNEQFF,TGTGCTAGTGGTTTGTACGCGGGACAGGCCTACAATGAGCAGTTCTTC
TRBV6-1,TRBJ1-2,-,-,CASRDSYGYTF,TGTGCCAGCAGGGACAGCTATGGCTACACCTTC
TRBV6-6,TRBJ1-3,-,-,CASSSGQTGNTIYF,TGTGCCAGCAGTTCAGGACAAACTGGAAACACCATATATTTT
TRBV6-5,TRBJ1-2,-,-,CASSYPGGETNYGYTF,TGTGCCAGCAGTTACCCCGGGGGGGAAACTAACTATGGCTACACCTTC
TRBV12-3/TRBV12-4,TRBJ1-1,-,TRBD1,CASMLQGAEAFF,TGTGCCAGCATGCTACAGGGGGCTGAAGCTTTCTTT
TRBV11-2,TRBJ1-2,-,-,CASSSTGRANYGYTF,TGTGCCAGCAGCTCCACGGGGAGAGCTAACTATGGCTACACCTTC
TRBV5-5,TRBJ1-5,-,-,CASSLTVGTFSNQPQHF,TGTGCCAGCAGCTTGACAGTAGGGACTTTCAGCAATCAGCCCCAGCATTTT
TRBV2,TRBJ1-1,-,TRBD1,CAGTGGLEAFF,TGTGCCGGAACAGGGGGCCTTGAAGCTTTCTTT
TRBV6-4,TRBJ2-3,-,-,CASGTTGGGTDTQYF,TGTGCCAGCGGAACCACAGGGGGGGGCACAGATACGCAGTATTTT
TRBV28,TRBJ1-5,-,TRBD1,CASRVGQGASQPQHF,TGTGCCAGCAGAGTGGGACAGGGGGCCAGCCAGCCCCAGCATTTT
TRBV5-5,TRBJ1-5,-,-,CASSSNGPQHF,TGTGCCAGCAGCTCGAACGGGCCCCAGCATTTT
TRBV6-5,TRBJ2-5,-,-,CASRTVGRRSTQYF,TGTGCCAGCAGGACGGTAGGCAGGAGGTCGACCCAGTACTTC
TRBV10-1,TRBJ1-1,-,-,CASSENRNTEAFF,TGCGCCAGCAGTGAGAACAGGAACACTGAAGCTTTCTTT
TRBV7-2,TRBJ1-5,-,-,CASSLGLGRADQPQHF,TGTGCCAGCAGCTTAGGCCTCGGCAGGGCGGATCAGCCCCAGCATTTT
TRBV3-1/TRBV3-2,TRBJ1-2,few,-,CASSRNPGYGYTF,TGTGCCAGCAGCCGTAACCCAGGGTATGGCTACACCTTC
TRBV7-3,TRBJ1-1,-,-,CASSSVEGGTAFF,TGTGCCAGCAGCTCAGTTGAAGGAGGGACGGCTTTCTTT
TRBV24-1,TRBJ1-4,-,-,CATSDKAGIGEKLFF,TGTGCCACCAGTGATAAAGCGGGTATTGGCGAAAAACTGTTTTTT
TRBV5-4,TRBJ2-2,-,TRBD2,CASRPGTSLTGELFF,TGTGCCAGCAGGCCCGGGACTAGCCTCACCGGGGAGCTGTTTTTT
TRBV5-1,TRBJ1-5,-,TRBD1,CASSSPGQETFSNQPQHF,TGCGCCAGCAGCTCCCCTGGACAGGAGACGTTTAGCAATCAGCCCCAGCATTTT
TRBV6-4,TRBJ1-2,-,-,CASSATEGGGYTF,TGTGCCAGCAGTGCAACCGAGGGGGGGGGCTACACCTTC
TRBV5-5,TRBJ2-3,-,TRBD2,CASSIRLAGSTDTQYF,TGTGCCAGCAGCATCCGACTAGCGGGGTCCACAGATACGCAGTATTTT
TRBV3-1/TRBV3-2,TRBJ1-5,-,-,CASSQALLRGTNQPQHF,TGTGCCAGCAGCCAAGCTTTGTTGCGGGGCACCAATCAGCCCCAGCATTTT
TRBV4-1,TRBJ2-2,-,-,CASSLQTGTPTGELFF,TGCGCCAGCAGCCTCCAGACCGGGACTCCCACCGGGGAGCTGTTTTTT
TRBV12-2,TRBJ1-5,once,-,CASRLCRNSREDSNQPQHF,TGTGCAAGTCGCTTGTGCCGGAACTCCAGGGAGGATAGCAATCAGCCCCAGCATTTT
TRBV7-2,TRBJ1-6,-,TRBD1,CASSLRGQGVNSPLHF,TGTGCCAGCAGCTTAAGGGGACAGGGCGTCAATTCACCCCTCCACTTT
TRBV5-1,TRBJ2-5,-,TRBD2,CASSLRAGGLQETQYF,TGCGCCAGCAGCTTGCGAGCGGGGGGGCTCCAAGAGACCCAGTACTTC
TRBV6-6,TRBJ1-1,-,-,CASSWRVGYEDTEAFF,TGTGCCAGCAGTTGGAGGGTAGGCTACGAGGACACTGAAGCTTTCTTT
TRBV5-1,TRBJ1-4,-,TRBD1,CASSSGQENEKLFF,TGCGCCAGCAGCTCGGGACAGGAGAATGAAAAACTGTTTTTT
TRBV5-1,TRBJ1-1,-,TRBD1,CASSFEGAEAFF,TGCGCCAGCAGCTTCGAGGGGGCAGAGGCTTTCTTT
TRBV19,TRBJ1-1,-,-,CASVRIRGRDTEAFF,TGTGCCAGTGTGCGAATCCGGGGAAGGGACACTGAAGCTTTCTTT
TRBV2,TRBJ1-5,-,TRBD1,CASSNDRVNQPQHF,TGTGCCAGCAGTAATGACAGGGTAAATCAGCCCCAGCATTTT
TRBV5-1,TRBJ2-4,-,-,CASSFRGGDIQYF,TGCGCCAGCAGCTTTCGGGGTGGTGACATTCAGTACTTC